This T cell receptor beta chain was identified during a study of Ad26.COV2.S vaccination and SARS-CoV-2 variants (dated by TCRdb to the early 2020s). For the study in its entirety: Donors in the vaccine arm were drawn from COV1001, a phase I-IIa trial of Ad26.COV2.S in healthy adults that was multicentre, randomized, double-blind and placebo-controlled. Ad26.COV2.S was given intramuscularly at 5x10^10 or 1x10^11 viral particles, as a single shot or as two shots 56 days apart. The TCR-sequenced set comprised about 32 samples: some 20 Ad26.COV2.S vaccine recipients, 5 placebo recipients and 8 SARS-CoV-2 convalescent individuals. Throughout the experiments and outcome assessment, investigators stayed blinded to trial group allocation. TCRbeta repertoire sequencing served as the tool for gauging how specific and how broad the SARS-CoV-2-reactive T cell receptors were following Ad26.COV2.S vaccination. Trial participants were randomized into five groups of five, in which low-dose or high-dose Ad26.COV2.S was given once or twice, or placebo was given on both occasions. Points the paper makes about the study in general: According to the authors, total T cell responses may have been underestimated by the TCR breadth and depth analyses. Comparable non-spike TCR breadth was observed between vaccine and placebo recipients, consistent with only spike being contained in the vaccine. Spike-specific TCR breadth was higher in Ad26.COV2.S recipients than in placebo recipients (P = 0.0014). After vaccination, spike-specific CD8+ and CD4+ T cell responses were reported to show substantial breadth. Comparing responses between vaccine doses or regimens was not something the study was powered to do.

The CDR3 covers 17 residues, taking in both the cysteine and the phenylalanine. The kept DNA is CDR3 alone, 51 bases in frame from the first base. The junction shows trimming of 4 bases on V and 5 bases on J, plus 24 bases between the germline ends. CDR1 and CDR2 are read off the germline V gene (reference sequence) as SGHKS and YYEKEE. The immunoSEQ Assay was the method used to sequence TCRbeta CDR3 regions. After extraction, genomic DNA underwent amplification by bias-controlled multiplex PCR, followed by high-throughput sequencing. Per the original workflow: To quantify the absolute abundance of each unique TCRbeta CDR3 region, sequences were collapsed and filtered. Usable DNA was measured by amplifying reference genes present in all nucleated cells, and TCRbeta template counts were normalized to that usable DNA to estimate T cell fraction. Repertoire TCRs were annotated as SARS-CoV-2-specific when V gene, CDR3 amino acid sequence and J gene were exactly matched to a known reactive TCR set. The reference SARS-CoV-2 TCR set was obtained from MIRA and was filtered for enrichment in COVID-19-positive ImmuneCODE repertoires, whereby public or cross-reactive TCRs were removed. Using the MIRA antigens, annotated TCRs were further analysed by specific ORF or by position within an ORF. Breadth was defined as the number of annotated unique rearrangements divided by the total number of unique productive rearrangements, and depth was defined as the summed frequency of the annotated unique rearrangements. Two-sided Wilcoxon rank-sum tests were used to compare TCR breadth between groups. The clones in this table, taken by TCRdb from immuneACCESS, are in-frame only. Not every clone is retained; where verified, under half of the shortfall comes from an unresolved V gene, and the cause of the rest is unknown. V and J calls and clone size are as listed in that table; D and trimming were resolved from the DNA. This sample comprises around 300,000 clones, around 90% of them detected only once. Together, the top ten hold 5.5% of the sample.

The meaning of the sample's treatment or condition label: 19 received Ad26.COV2.S at low or high dose, single or two shots; five or six received placebo; per-sample allocation not given. Repertoires of vaccine and placebo recipients were sequenced from samples taken on day 63 after the first injection. Between 29 July and 7 August 2020, Cohort 1b enrolled fewer than 30 adults aged 18-55 years at one site in Boston, USA. Ad26.COV2.S was a replication-incompetent adenovirus type 26 vector expressing a prefusion-stabilized SARS-CoV-2 spike protein from the original Wuhan strain. Concerning this clone itself: This clone's antigen is unknown. The input lacks base qualities; no much larger clone sits a single base away.

Sequenced here: peripheral blood, sampled in a trial of Ad26.COV2.S vaccine versus placebo. This clonotype was sampled from a person aged 18-65 years who received the Ad26.COV2.S COVID-19 vaccine or a placebo. The rearrangement combines TRBV5-5 with TRBJ1-1; D gene: possibly TRBD1, on 6 matching bases. The DNA reads TGTGCCAGCAGCCCGACCGACAGGCCGCGTTTTAATACTGAAGCTTTCTTT. Its product reads: CASSPTDRPRFNTEAFF. The full variable domain, with segments outside the CDR3 supplied by the reference TRBV5-5 and TRBJ1-1 proteins, appears as DAGVTQSPTHLIKTRGQQVTLRCSPISGHKSVSWYQQVLGQGPQFIFQYYEKEERGRGNFPDRFSARQFPNYSSELNVNALLLGDSALYLCASSPTDRPRFNTEAFFGQGTRLTVV.